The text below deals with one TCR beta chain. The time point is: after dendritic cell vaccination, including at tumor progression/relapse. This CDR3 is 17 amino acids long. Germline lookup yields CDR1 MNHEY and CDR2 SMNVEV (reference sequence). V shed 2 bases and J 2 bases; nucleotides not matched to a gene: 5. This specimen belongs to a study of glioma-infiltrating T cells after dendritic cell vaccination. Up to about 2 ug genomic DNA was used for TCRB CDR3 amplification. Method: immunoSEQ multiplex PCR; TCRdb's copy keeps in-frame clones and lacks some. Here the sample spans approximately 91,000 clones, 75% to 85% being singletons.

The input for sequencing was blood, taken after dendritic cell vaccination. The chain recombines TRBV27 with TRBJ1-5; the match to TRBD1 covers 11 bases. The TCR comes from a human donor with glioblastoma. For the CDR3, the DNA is TGTGCCAGCAGTTTACTAGGGACAGGGGGAGGCAATCAGCCCCAGCATTTT. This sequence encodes CASSLLGTGGGNQPQHF.